Below are 26 T cell receptor beta chains sequenced from a single sample in a study of shared clonotypes between healthy human individuals (dated by TCRdb to the early 2020s). Library preparation used the immunoSEQ multiplex PCR assay. TCRdb took over this immuneACCESS table, retaining in-frame rearrangements with V and J assigned. Such tables are incomplete; in checked studies, under half of the missing clones stem from an unresolved V gene, and the remainder is unexplained. The table for this sample lists 950,000 to 1,200,000 clones; roughly 77% of them were counted only once. The ten largest clones represent 0.89% of the sample. The sequenced sample was memory CD4+ T cells from PBMCs. According to the study, the label for this sample's cell subset or site signals: CD45RA-negative fraction. These receptors were obtained from a young man in good health. Some clones in this sample may be carry-over from other donors' samples.

V and J are TRBV5-1 and TRBJ2-5, with TRBD2 matching over 9 bases. Trimming removed 4 bases from V and 4 bases from J; junction bases left unmatched: 2. The CDR3 has 13 residues. CDR1 and CDR2 from the germline V gene are SGHRS and YFSETQ. The CDR3 nucleotides read TGCGCCAGCAGCATACTAGCGGGAGAGACCCAGTACTTC. Residues: CASSILAGETQYF. The whole variable domain, remainder taken from reference TRBV5-1 and TRBJ2-5, is KAGVTQTPRYLIKTRGQQVTLSCSPISGHRSVSWYQQTPGQGLQFLFEYFSETQRNKGNFPGRFSGRQFSNSRSEMNVSTLELGDSALYLCASSILAGETQYFGPGTRLLVL.

This clone was counted once. This sequence joins TRBV6-4 and TRBJ1-4; D may be TRBD1 (5 bases). CDR3 length: 18 amino acids. V lost 0 bases to trimming and J lost 0 bases, with 14 bases between them. The germline V gene has CDR1 MRHNA and CDR2 SNTAGT. The chain's CDR3 is CASSDSRQGGATNEKLFF. CDR3 nucleotide sequence: TGTGCCAGCAGTGACTCCCGCCAGGGTGGGGCAACTAATGAAAAACTGTTTTTT.

The chain combines TRBV5-4 with TRBJ2-7; tentative D call: TRBD2 (6 bases). V lost 4 bases and J lost 0, with 8 bases in between. CDR3 length: 13 residues. Germline assignment: CDR1 SGHNT and CDR2 YYREEE (reference sequence). The CDR3 bases are TGTGCCAGCAGCGCCGGGAGCTCCTACGAGCAGTACTTC. Translated: CASSAGSSYEQYF.

The V call is TRBV11-2, the J call TRBJ2-3; D not certain. Trimming left V 5 bases short and J 4 bases short, with 7 bases between. Germline CDR1 is SGHAT and CDR2 is FQNNGV. There are 12 residues in the CDR3. CDR3 nucleotide sequence: TGTGCCAGCAGCCCGGGCTCAGATACGCAGTATTTT. It encodes CASSPGSDTQYF.

Remarks on this clone: A much bigger clone sits one base away, suggesting this may be a read error. J is TRBJ2-2 and V is TRBV11-3; D call uncertain. Germline assignment: CDR1 SGHNT and CDR2 YENEEA. V lost 4 bases and J 5 bases, leaving 5 bases between the germline ends. The CDR3 extends over 12 amino acids. The CDR3 region is CASSSQTGELFF. CDR3 bases: TGTGCCAGCAGCTCTCAAACCGGGGAGCTGTTTTTT.

Concerning this clone: Other DNA sequences from this sample encode an identical CDR3 as well. CDR3 in amino acids: CASSLSALNTEAFF. As DNA, the CDR3 is TGTGCCAGCAGCTTAAGTGCCCTGAACACTGAAGCTTTCTTT. The rearrangement uses TRBV7-3 and TRBJ1-1; no reliable D call. The CDR3 covers 14 residues. Per the germline V gene, CDR1 is SGHTA and CDR2 is FQGTGA. The V end lost 1 base, the J end lost 0 bases, and 6 bases lay between the germline ends. The full variable domain, with the rest looked up from reference TRBV7-3 and TRBJ1-1, is GAGVSQTPSNKVTEKGKYVELRCDPISGHTALYWYRQSLGQGPEFLIYFQGTGAADDSGLPNDRFFAVRPEGSVSTLKIQRTERGDSAVYLCASSLSALNTEAFFGQGTRLTVV.

The V call is TRBV7-2, the J call TRBJ1-5, with 8 positions matching TRBD1. V trimming: 1 base; J trimming: 7 bases; junction bases outside the gene matches: 6. CDR1 is SGHTA, CDR2 FQGNSA, per germline. The CDR3 is 15 amino acids. The CDR3 loop reads CASSLGRGRVQPQHF. The CDR3 DNA is TGTGCCAGCAGCTTAGGCAGGGGGCGCGTACAGCCCCAGCATTTT. Complete variable domain (other parts from reference TRBV7-2 and TRBJ1-5): GAGVSQSPSNKVTEKGKDVELRCDPISGHTALYWYRQSLGQGLEFLIYFQGNSAPDKSGLPSDRFSAERTGGSVSTLTIQRTQQEDSAVYLCASSLGRGRVQPQHFGDGTRLSIL.

The chain uses TRBV29-1 and TRBJ2-5, with TRBD1 matching 9 bases. Germline V lookup: CDR1 SQVTM, CDR2 ANQGSEA. The length of the CDR3 is 15 residues. V shed 4 bases, J shed 4 bases, and the junction held 10 bases outside the gene matches. DNA of the CDR3: TGCAGCGTTGCTCGGGGACAGGGTAGGGGAGAGACCCAGTACTTC. This sequence encodes CSVARGQGRGETQYF.

This chain uses TRBV6-1 with TRBJ1-2, with D maybe TRBD1 (5 bases). Germline-derived CDR1 and CDR2 are MNHNS and SASEGT. The CDR3 runs to 15 residues. V was trimmed by 1 base and J by 0 bases, leaving 9 bases between them. In nucleotides, the CDR3 is TGTGCCAGCAGTGAAGGGAGGGGCCCTAACTATGGCTACACCTTC. It translates to CASSEGRGPNYGYTF.

The genes are TRBV5-6 and TRBJ1-2; D perhaps matches TRBD1 (5 bases). The germline gives CDR1 SGHDT, CDR2 YYEEEE. The CDR3 covers 16 residues. Trimming cost V 0 bases and J 4 bases, with 16 bases left between them. The CDR3 nucleotides read TGTGCCAGCAGCTTGGGTCGGTTCGGGGGATCCTATGGCTACACCTTC. Amino acid sequence: CASSLGRFGGSYGYTF.

This clone turned up a few times. V gene TRBV27 combines with J gene TRBJ2-7; D is unclear. The CDR3 runs 14 residues. Germline-derived CDR1 and CDR2 are MNHEY and SMNVEV (reference sequence). Trimming removed 2 bases at V and 2 bases at J, with 10 bases between. CDR3 sequence reads: CASSLGPPPYEQYF. CDR3 nucleotide sequence: TGTGCCAGCAGTTTAGGGCCGCCACCCTACGAGCAGTACTTC.

The chain links TRBV27 to TRBJ1-5; no firm D call. Trimming took 11 bases from V and 6 from J, leaving 26 bases between them. Per germline, CDR1 MNHEY and CDR2 SMNVEV (reference sequence). The CDR3 sequence is 16 residues long. The CDR3 DNA sequence: TGTGCCGTACAAACGACGCCAGGCCTAGTCGGTCAGCCCCAGCATTTT. Protein product: CAVQTTPGLVGQPQHF.

This sequence joins TRBV18 and TRBJ1-3; maybe TRBD1 (5 bases). There are 14 residues in the CDR3. The V and J ends lost 3 bases and 6 bases respectively, with 12 bases between them. Germline-derived CDR1 and CDR2 are KGHSH and LQKENI. CDR3 amino acids: CASSPGRVVNTIYF. In DNA form, the CDR3 reads TGTGCCAGCTCACCCGGCAGGGTCGTAAACACCATATATTTT.

This clone occurred once. V gene TRBV6-5 combines with J gene TRBJ2-7; a weak D match, TRBD2 (6 bases). V lost 5 bases, J lost 6 bases, and 20 bases lay in between. Germline V lookup: CDR1 MNHEY, CDR2 SVGAGI. The CDR3 sequence is 15 residues long. In nucleotides, the CDR3 is TGTGCCAGCAGTCCACAACAGACTAGTGGACGCGAGCAGTACTTC. Translation gives CASSPQQTSGREQYF.

J is TRBJ2-7 and V is TRBV10-3; D remains unclear. CDR1 and CDR2 from the germline V gene are ENHRY and SYGVKD. With 6 bases removed from V and 0 bases from J, the gap between germline ends came to 9 bases. The CDR3 extends over 13 amino acids. Here the CDR3 DNA reads TGTGCCATCAGGGGCAGGTCCTCCTACGAGCAGTACTTC. It yields the protein CAIRGRSSYEQYF.

CDR3 nucleotide sequence: TGTGCCAGCAGTTACTCGTCAGCCTACTACGAGCAGTACTTC. Its protein product is CASSYSSAYYEQYF. V and J are TRBV6-5 and TRBJ2-7, with D unclear. Germline CDR1 and CDR2: MNHEY and SVGAGI. V lost 0 bases, J lost 3 bases, and 9 bases lay in between. CDR3 length equals 14 residues.

The chain joins TRBV4-2 to TRBJ2-5; TRBD2 agrees at 7 bases. Unmatched junction bases numbered 5, after V lost 0 bases and J lost 1 base. This CDR3 is 16 amino acids long. Per germline, CDR1 LGHNA and CDR2 YNFKEQ. CDR3 protein: CASSQDWASGQETQYF. The CDR3, as DNA: TGTGCCAGCAGCCAAGATTGGGCTAGCGGCCAAGAGACCCAGTACTTC.

The chain joins TRBV29-1 to TRBJ2-5, with 9 bases that match TRBD2. CDR1 is SQVTM, CDR2 ANQGSEA, per germline. The V segment lost 3 bases and the J segment 0 bases; nucleotides outside the gene matches: 8. CDR3 length: 16 residues. CDR3 coding DNA: TGCAGCGTTGAGGGACGGGCGGGAGGGAACCAAGAGACCCAGTACTTC. It specifies CSVEGRAGGNQETQYF.

In this sample, this clone turned up once. The CDR3 nucleotides read TGTGCCAGTAGTAGTCCCCAGGGTGCGAACACCGGGGAGCTGTTTTTT. Translating gives CASSSPQGANTGELFF. The chain couples TRBV19 to TRBJ2-2; weak D call: TRBD1 (5 bases). The CDR3 covers 16 residues. Trimming left V 4 bases short and J 0 bases short, with 12 bases between. Germline-derived CDR1 and CDR2 are LNHDA and SQIVND (reference sequence).

This chain links TRBV27 with TRBJ2-1, with TRBD2 as a possible D gene (6 bases). Deletions cut 7 bases from V and 8 bases from J, with 15 bases between. Germline V gene sequence: CDR1 MNHEY, CDR2 SMNVEV (reference sequence). There are 13 residues in the CDR3. CDR3 DNA: TGTGCCAGCACTCGGGCCTGGAGGGATGAGCAGTTCTTC. As protein: CASTRAWRDEQFF.

A note on this clone: Other DNA sequences of this sample code for an identical CDR3. This chain joins TRBV5-1 and TRBJ1-1, with TRBD1 identical over 8 bases. This CDR3 contains 14 residues. Germline V gives CDR1 SGHRS, CDR2 YFSETQ. V was pared by 3 bases and J by 4 bases, with 5 bases of the junction left unmatched. CDR3 in amino acids: CASSWGTGGTEAFF. The CDR3 region has the DNA TGCGCCAGCAGCTGGGGGACAGGAGGCACTGAAGCTTTCTTT. Based on the CDR3 plus reference TRBV5-1 and TRBJ1-1, the full variable domain is KAGVTQTPRYLIKTRGQQVTLSCSPISGHRSVSWYQQTPGQGLQFLFEYFSETQRNKGNFPGRFSGRQFSNSRSEMNVSTLELGDSALYLCASSWGTGGTEAFFGQGTRLTVV.

The chain recombines TRBV5-1 with TRBJ2-6, with no clear D. Germline V lookup: CDR1 SGHRS, CDR2 YFSETQ. This CDR3 has 14 residues. V was pared by 4 bases and J by 0 bases, with 5 bases between. In DNA form, the CDR3 reads TGCGCCAGCAGCACAGCCTCTGGGGCCAACGTCCTGACTTTC. As protein: CASSTASGANVLTF. The entire variable domain, with the rest obtained from reference TRBV5-1 and TRBJ2-6, is as follows: KAGVTQTPRYLIKTRGQQVTLSCSPISGHRSVSWYQQTPGQGLQFLFEYFSETQRNKGNFPGRFSGRQFSNSRSEMNVSTLELGDSALYLCASSTASGANVLTFGAGSRLTVL.

The chain joins TRBV28 to TRBJ2-3, with D tentatively TRBD1 or TRBD2 (5 bases each). Germline CDR1 MDHEN, CDR2 SYDVKM. Trimming took 6 bases from V and 5 from J, leaving 12 bases between them. The CDR3 totals 13 residues. For the CDR3, the DNA is TGTGCCAGCAGGGGGGTGGGCAGAGATACGCAGTATTTT. It is translated as CASRGVGRDTQYF. Full variable domain (rest looked up from reference TRBV28 and TRBJ2-3): DVKVTQSSRYLVKRTGEKVFLECVQDMDHENMFWYRQDPGLGLRLIYFSYDVKMKEKGDIPEGYSVSREKKERFSLILESASTNQTSMYLCASRGVGRDTQYFGPGTRLTVL.

V gene TRBV7-9 combines with J gene TRBJ2-3; tentative D call: TRBD2 (6 bases). Germline-derived CDR1 and CDR2 are SEHNR and FQNEAQ (reference sequence). The V end lost 1 base, the J end lost 4 bases, and 15 bases lay between the germline ends. The CDR3 extends over 16 amino acids. In nucleotides, the CDR3 is TGTGCCAGCAGCTTAGGAGGAGGGATTTTGGCAGATACGCAGTATTTT. Protein sequence: CASSLGGGILADTQYF. The full variable domain, in which reference TRBV7-9 and TRBJ2-3 provide the parts outside the CDR3, is DTGVSQNPRHKITKRGQNVTFRCDPISEHNRLYWYRQTLGQGPEFLTYFQNEAQLEKSRLLSDRFSAERPKGSFSTLEIQRTEQGDSAMYLCASSLGGGILADTQYFGPGTRLTVL.

DNA of the CDR3: TGCGCCGGCACAGGGTCGGATGAAAAACTGTTTTTT. Protein sequence: CAGTGSDEKLFF. V usage is TRBV23-1 and J usage is TRBJ1-4; possible D gene TRBD1, 6 bases. TRBV23-1 is designated an ORF whose function remains uncertain. The CDR3 is made up of 12 amino acids. Trimming shortened V by 11 bases and J by 6 bases, and 13 bases separated the two germline ends.

The chain has TRBV11-2 and TRBJ2-1, with D possibly being TRBD2 (6 bases). Germline loops: CDR1 SGHAT, CDR2 FQNNGV. This CDR3 contains 16 residues. Trimming took off 8 bases at V and 6 bases at J, with 23 bases between the two ends. The CDR3 loop is CASGLRLTPGVNEQFF. CDR3 DNA sequence: TGTGCCAGCGGACTACGTCTGACCCCCGGAGTCAATGAGCAGTTCTTC.